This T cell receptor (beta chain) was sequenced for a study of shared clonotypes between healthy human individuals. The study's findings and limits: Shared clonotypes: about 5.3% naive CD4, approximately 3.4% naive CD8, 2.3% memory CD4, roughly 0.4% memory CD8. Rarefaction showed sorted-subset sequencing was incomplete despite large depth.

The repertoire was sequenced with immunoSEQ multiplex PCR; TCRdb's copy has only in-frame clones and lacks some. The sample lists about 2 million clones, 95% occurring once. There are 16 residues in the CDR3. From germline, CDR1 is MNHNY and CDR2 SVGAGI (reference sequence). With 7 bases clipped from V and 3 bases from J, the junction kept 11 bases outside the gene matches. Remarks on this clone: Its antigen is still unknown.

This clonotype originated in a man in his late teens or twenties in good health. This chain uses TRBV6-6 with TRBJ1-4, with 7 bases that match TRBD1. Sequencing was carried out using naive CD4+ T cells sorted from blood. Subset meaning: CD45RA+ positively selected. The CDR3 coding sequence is TGTGCCAGCACTATGGGCAAGAGGGGGCCTAATGAAAAACTGTTTTTT. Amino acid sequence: CASTMGKRGPNEKLFF.